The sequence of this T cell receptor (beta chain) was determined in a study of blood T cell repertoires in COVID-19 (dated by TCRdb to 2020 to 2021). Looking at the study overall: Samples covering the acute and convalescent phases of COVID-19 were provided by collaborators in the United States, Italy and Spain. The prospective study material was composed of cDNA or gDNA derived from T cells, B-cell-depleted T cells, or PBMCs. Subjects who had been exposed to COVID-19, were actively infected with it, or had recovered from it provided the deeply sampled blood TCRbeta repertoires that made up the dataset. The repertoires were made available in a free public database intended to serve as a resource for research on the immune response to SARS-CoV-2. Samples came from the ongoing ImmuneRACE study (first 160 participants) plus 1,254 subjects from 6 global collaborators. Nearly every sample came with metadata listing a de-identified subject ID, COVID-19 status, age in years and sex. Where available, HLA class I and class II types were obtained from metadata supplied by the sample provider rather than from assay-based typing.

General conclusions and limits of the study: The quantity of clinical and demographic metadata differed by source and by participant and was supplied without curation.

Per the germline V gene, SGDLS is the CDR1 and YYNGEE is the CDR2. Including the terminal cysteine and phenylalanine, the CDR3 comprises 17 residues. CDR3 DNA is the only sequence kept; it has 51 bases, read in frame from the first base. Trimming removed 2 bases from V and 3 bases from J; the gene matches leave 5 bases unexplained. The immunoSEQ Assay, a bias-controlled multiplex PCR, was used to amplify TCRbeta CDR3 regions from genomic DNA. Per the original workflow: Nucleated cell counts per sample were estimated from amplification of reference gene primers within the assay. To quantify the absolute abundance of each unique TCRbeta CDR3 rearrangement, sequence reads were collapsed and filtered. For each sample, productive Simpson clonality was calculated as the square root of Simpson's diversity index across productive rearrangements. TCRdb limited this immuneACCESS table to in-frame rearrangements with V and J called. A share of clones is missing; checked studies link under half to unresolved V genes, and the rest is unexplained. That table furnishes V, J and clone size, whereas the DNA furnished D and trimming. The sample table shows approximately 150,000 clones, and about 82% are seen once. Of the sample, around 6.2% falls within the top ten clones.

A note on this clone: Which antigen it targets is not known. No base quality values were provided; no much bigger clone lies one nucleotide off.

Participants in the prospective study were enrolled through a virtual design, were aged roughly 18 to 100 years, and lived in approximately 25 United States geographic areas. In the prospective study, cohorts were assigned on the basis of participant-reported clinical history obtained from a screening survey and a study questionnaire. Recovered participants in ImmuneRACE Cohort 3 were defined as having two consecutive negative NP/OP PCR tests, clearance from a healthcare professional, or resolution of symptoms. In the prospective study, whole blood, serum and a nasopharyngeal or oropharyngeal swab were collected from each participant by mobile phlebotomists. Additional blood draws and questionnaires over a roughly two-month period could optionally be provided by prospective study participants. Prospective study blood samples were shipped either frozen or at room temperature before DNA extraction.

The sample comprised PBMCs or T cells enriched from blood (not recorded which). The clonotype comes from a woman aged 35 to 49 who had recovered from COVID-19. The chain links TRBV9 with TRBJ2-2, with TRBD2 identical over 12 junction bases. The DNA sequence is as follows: TGTGCCAGCAGCGTTAGAACTAGCGGGGGGTACACCGGGGAGCTGTTTTTT. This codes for CASSVRTSGGYTGELFF. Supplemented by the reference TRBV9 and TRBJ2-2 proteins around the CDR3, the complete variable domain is DSGVTQTPKHLITATGQRVTLRCSPRSGDLSVYWYQQSLDQGLQFLIQYYNGEERAKGNILERFSAQQFPDLHSELNLSSLELGDSALYFCASSVRTSGGYTGELFFGEGSRLTVL.